This T cell receptor (beta chain) emerged from a study of T-cell memory formation after mild COVID-19. Notes on the study in general: Among contracting clones, CD4+ were mainly CM/EM and CD8+ enriched in EMRA. Later expanders leaned CD4+, whereas day 15 to 85 contracting clones were balanced CD4/CD8.

TCR alpha and TCR beta cDNA libraries carrying sample barcodes and UMIs came from 5'RACE with constant-segment primers. TCRdb ran MiXCR on the 5' RACE reads and lists one entry per CDR3 protein. The sample comprises 350,000 to 400,000 distinct CDR3 sequences, over 13% of which are singletons, and about 22% rests with the top ten. V gave up 1 base and J gave up 6 bases, with 5 bases separating them. The CDR3 is 12 amino acids. CDR1 is LGHDT and CDR2 is YNNKEL in the germline V gene (reference sequence). Note on this clonotype: Its cognate antigen is unknown.

This TCR was sampled from a man between 18 and 35 years old who had mild COVID-19 (a few samples of this study predate the infection). Cell type and time point are not known. The sample consisted of PBMCs or a T cell subset sorted from them (not recorded which). The gene calls are TRBV3-1 and TRBJ2-3; D not certain. The CDR3 here is CASSQGFDTQYF. The CDR3 nucleotides are TGTGCCAGCAGCCAAGGGTTTGATACGCAGTATTTT.